This T cell receptor (beta chain) was sequenced during a study of cytomegalovirus exposure and HLA in healthy donors. Looked up from germline, CDR1 is MRHNA and CDR2 is SNTAGT. The V and J ends lost 2 bases and 2 bases, in that order; junction bases with no gene match: 2. The CDR3 is 16 residues long. PCR involved 60 Vbeta and 13 Jbeta primers. Data came from immunoSEQ multiplex PCR; TCRdb stores just in-frame clones and leaves some out. Among 85,000 to 95,000 clones listed, around three quarters were seen once. Sequencing used PBMCs. The sequence was collected from a man aged 30-40 years in good health and CMV-seropositive. This chain links TRBV6-4 with TRBJ2-3; TRBD2 matches at 12 bases. The CDR3 region has the DNA TGTGCCAGCAGTGACCTAGCGGGAGGGTCCACAGATACGCAGTATTTT. Its translation: CASSDLAGGSTDTQYF.